This paragraph reports one T cell receptor beta chain. This CDR3 region has 13 residues. From germline, CDR1 is SQVTM and CDR2 ANQGSEA. V gave up 7 bases and J gave up 2 bases, with 15 bases separating them. TCRbeta libraries were built with three rounds of nested PCR, modified from ARM-PCR. TCRdb itself ran the multiplex PCR reads through MiXCR, one entry per CDR3 protein. The profile shows some 99,000 distinct CDR3 sequences, more than 70% of them singletons. This specimen belongs to a study of tumor and adjacent non-tumor tissue in lung cancer. As for the study in general: Histology: under 15 adenocarcinoma, a couple of squamous cell carcinoma, 1 small cell lung cancer. On average, productive TCRbeta reads reached roughly 3.9 million per sample.

This sample's RNA came from whole unsorted tissue. Sample: lung tumor tissue. The chain uses TRBV29-1 and TRBJ2-7, with no clear D. This clonotype originated in a woman in her fifties or sixties with non-small cell lung cancer. In DNA, the CDR3 is TGCAGCGCCTCCGACATGAGGCCCTACGAGCAGTACTTC. Its translation is CSASDMRPYEQYF.